The next 18 T cell receptor beta chains were all read from a single sample in a study of T cell repertoires in cytomegalovirus infection. TCRdb called the reads again in MiXCR, with one record for every CDR3 protein. The repertoire holds a few hundred thousand distinct CDR3 sequences, with just under 40% as singletons. No antigen has been identified for these receptors. The source material was cultured PBMCs, sampled from culture after CMV antigen stimulation. These receptors were obtained from a human donor in good health (CMV status not recorded). Some clones in this sample may be carry-over from other donors' samples.

A remark on this clonotype: The junction shows a germline mismatch at one end, possibly a read error. The V call is TRBV7-9, the J call TRBJ2-6; tentatively, D is TRBD1 (6 bases). Germline CDR1 and CDR2: SEHNR and FQNEAQ (reference sequence). The CDR3 is 15 residues long. The CDR3, as DNA: TGTGCCAGCATCTTACCGACAGGTGGGGCCAACGTCCTGACTTTC. Encoded protein: CASILPTGGANVLTF.

This clonotype was counted a few times. The gene calls are TRBV12-3 or TRBV12-4 and TRBJ2-7; no reliable D call. The CDR3 has 13 amino acids. V lost 5 bases, J lost 2 bases, and 10 bases lay in between. CDR3 sequence: CASSPESTYEQYF. The CDR3, as DNA: TGTGCCAGCAGTCCAGAATCAACCTACGAGCAGTACTTC.

The chain recombines TRBV2 with TRBJ2-7, with TRBD1 matching 7 bases. There are 13 residues in the CDR3. From germline, CDR1 is SNHLY and CDR2 FYNNEI. The V segment lost 3 bases and the J segment 9 bases; nucleotides outside the gene matches: 8. CDR3 loop: CASSDQGTDSQYF. CDR3 in DNA: TGTGCCAGCAGTGATCAGGGGACAGACTCGCAGTACTTC.

The sample holds a few counts of this clonotype. The rearrangement links TRBV28 to TRBJ2-7; 9 nucleotides agree with TRBD1. The CDR3 loop spans 14 amino acids. Trimming cost V 7 bases and J 4 bases; bases outside gene matches: 8. The germline CDR1 and CDR2 sequences are MDHEN and SYDVKM. The CDR3 nucleotides are TGTGCCAGCACAACAGGGGGCGCCCGTTACGAGCAGTACTTC. Translated, it gives CASTTGGARYEQYF.

The chain joins TRBV3-1 to TRBJ2-3; 12 bases match TRBD2. The CDR3 spans 17 residues. J gave up 2 bases and V 5 bases, and 8 bases lay outside the gene matches. Germline V gene data show CDR1 as LGHDT and CDR2 as YNNKEL (reference sequence). For the CDR3, the DNA is TGTGCCAGCAGCACCCTCCGGACTAGCGGGACCACAGATACGCAGTATTTT. Amino acid sequence: CASSTLRTSGTTDTQYF.

The J gene is TRBJ1-6, the V gene TRBV5-1, with D possibly being TRBD1 (5 bases). Germline V gene lookup returns CDR1 SGHRS and CDR2 YFSETQ. CDR3 size: 13 residues. Trimming removed 7 bases from V and 3 bases from J, with 8 bases in between. This CDR3 reads CASRDLYNSPLHF. CDR3 bases: TGCGCCAGCCGGGACCTCTATAATTCACCCCTCCACTTT.

This clonotype turned up a few times. The rearrangement uses TRBV19 and TRBJ1-1; D might be TRBD1 (5 bases). CDR3 length: 14 amino acids. With 4 bases removed from V and 0 bases from J, the gap between germline ends came to 9 bases. Germline values: CDR1 LNHDA, CDR2 SQIVND (reference sequence). The CDR3 DNA reads as TGTGCCAGTAGTACGGGACGGGTGAACACTGAAGCTTTCTTT. Protein sequence: CASSTGRVNTEAFF.

The chain recombines TRBV6-4 with TRBJ1-5; 8 nucleotides align to TRBD1. Trimming cost V 6 bases and J 7 bases; bases outside gene matches: 8. CDR3 length: 14 residues. The germline gives CDR1 MRHNA, CDR2 SNTAGT. CDR3 region: CASSRGQGSQPQHF. In DNA form, the CDR3 reads TGTGCCAGCAGCCGTGGACAGGGTAGCCAGCCCCAGCATTTT.

The sample holds a few counts of this clonotype. The CDR3 DNA reads TGTGCCAGCAGCCAAACGCAGGGACTAGCGGGCGAGCAGTACTTC. Translating it yields CASSQTQGLAGEQYF. The rearrangement joins TRBV14 to TRBJ2-7; 12 bases match TRBD2. V lost 2 bases to trimming and J lost 6 bases; unmatched junction nucleotides: 5. Germline assignment: CDR1 SGHDN and CDR2 FVKESK. This CDR3 region has 15 residues.

Note on this clonotype: The junction does not match germline at one end; this may be a read error. The chain couples TRBV12-3 or TRBV12-4 to TRBJ1-1, with TRBD1 identical over 7 bases. The CDR3 length is 15 residues. The chain's CDR3 is CASSLGQGRNTESFF. The CDR3, as DNA: TGTGCCAGCAGTTTAGGACAGGGTAGGAACACTGAATCTTTCTTT.

The chain joins TRBV27 to TRBJ2-3; TRBD1 aligns across 7 bases. Germline values: CDR1 MNHEY, CDR2 SMNVEV (reference sequence). The CDR3 sequence is 17 residues long. J gave up 1 base and V 9 bases, and 16 bases lay outside the gene matches. CDR3 sequence (DNA): TGTGCCAGTAGACAGGGCTACAACTTACTGGGCACAGATACGCAGTATTTT. It codes for CASRQGYNLLGTDTQYF.

This clonotype was counted once. The CDR3 here is CASDRRFSEAFF. The CDR3 coding sequence is TGTGCCAGCGACAGGCGGTTCTCTGAAGCTTTCTTT. This chain links TRBV2 with TRBJ1-1; possible D gene TRBD1, 6 bases. This CDR3 contains 12 residues. V lost 8 bases, J lost 6 bases, and 13 bases lay in between. Germline V gene data show CDR1 as SNHLY and CDR2 as FYNNEI.

A few counts support this clonotype. The J gene is TRBJ1-6, the V gene TRBV7-8; 8 bases line up with TRBD1. J gave up 2 bases and V 4 bases, and 10 bases lay outside the gene matches. CDR1 SGHVS and CDR2 FQNEAQ come from the germline V gene. The CDR3 spans 18 residues. The CDR3 region has the DNA TGTGCCAGCAGCTCCGGGACAGGAATCAACCCCTATAATTCACCCCTCCACTTT. This sequence encodes CASSSGTGINPYNSPLHF.

This clonotype was detected only a few times. V gene TRBV7-2 combines with J gene TRBJ2-1; D is unresolved. The V gene lost 3 bases and the J gene lost 6 bases, with 9 bases spanning the gap. Germline CDR1 SGHTA, CDR2 FQGNSA. This CDR3 spans 13 amino acids. Here the CDR3 DNA reads TGTGCCAGCAGCTTCTCGACGGGCAATGAGCAGTTCTTC. This gives the protein CASSFSTGNEQFF.

This chain links TRBV7-9 with TRBJ1-2; D may be TRBD1 (6 bases). Germline V gene lookup returns CDR1 SEHNR and CDR2 FQNEAQ (reference sequence). The CDR3 runs 16 residues. V lost 5 bases to trimming and J lost 8 bases, with 24 bases between them. Here the CDR3 reads CASSPDTTGRYWGYTF. The CDR3 DNA reads TGTGCCAGCAGCCCCGACACCACAGGGAGGTATTGGGGCTACACCTTC.

This clonotype appeared a single time. V is TRBV6-2 or TRBV6-3 and J is TRBJ1-2; D ambiguous. The CDR3 totals 11 residues. Germline loops: CDR1 MNHEY, CDR2 SVGEGT. V lost 3 bases, J lost 8 bases, and 7 bases lay in between. The CDR3 loop is CASSYPEGYTF. The DNA for the CDR3 is TGTGCCAGCAGTTATCCCGAAGGCTACACCTTC.

This clonotype came up once. The chain has TRBV6-8 and TRBJ1-1; maybe TRBD1 (6 bases). With 6 bases removed from V and 5 bases from J, the gap between germline ends came to 16 bases. There are 14 residues in the CDR3. The germline CDR1 and CDR2 sequences are MNHGY and SAAAGT. The CDR3 DNA reads TGTGCCAGCAGCCTAACAGGGCTAAGGACTGAAGCTTTCTTT. Translation gives CASSLTGLRTEAFF.

This clonotype was counted between two and nine times. The gene calls are TRBV7-2 and TRBJ2-7, with TRBD1 matching 8 bases. Germline V CDR1 and CDR2: SGHTA, FQGNSA. Trimming at V came to 6 bases and at J to 0 bases, leaving 13 bases not matched to a gene. CDR3 length equals 17 residues. The CDR3 protein is CASSFSWTGTSSYEQYF. Here the CDR3 DNA reads TGTGCCAGCAGTTTCAGTTGGACAGGGACCAGCTCCTACGAGCAGTACTTC. Full variable domain (rest looked up from reference TRBV7-2 and TRBJ2-7): GAGVSQSPSNKVTEKGKDVELRCDPISGHTALYWYRQSLGQGLEFLIYFQGNSAPDKSGLPSDRFSAERTGGSVSTLTIQRTQQEDSAVYLCASSFSWTGTSSYEQYFGPGTRLTVT.